This T cell receptor beta chain was sequenced in a study of OX40 agonist ivuxolimab in advanced cancers. Whole-study context: Ivuxolimab, which is an agonistic anti-OX40 (CD134) antibody, was administered to the patients. The diagnoses of dose-escalation patients were hepatocellular carcinoma, melanoma, renal cell or head and neck cancer.

Here immunoSEQ multiplex PCR was the method, and the copy in TCRdb shows in-frame clones only, minus some. This table holds tens of thousands of clones, about 88% found once. The CDR3 loop spans 16 amino acids. Trimming removed 2 bases at V and 6 bases at J, with 17 bases between. In germline, CDR1 is MNHNY, CDR2 SVGAGI (reference sequence). The chain joins TRBV6-6 to TRBJ2-1; D assignment may be TRBD1 or TRBD2 (5 bases each). The sequence was collected from an adult with an advanced solid tumor such as melanoma, head and neck, liver or kidney cancer. The specimen was CD4+ or CD8+ T cells sorted from blood, collected in a trial of the OX40 agonist ivuxolimab. This chain's CDR3 is CASSYGGGGQSNEQFF. For the CDR3, the DNA is TGTGCCAGCAGTTACGGTGGGGGTGGTCAATCCAATGAGCAGTTCTTC.